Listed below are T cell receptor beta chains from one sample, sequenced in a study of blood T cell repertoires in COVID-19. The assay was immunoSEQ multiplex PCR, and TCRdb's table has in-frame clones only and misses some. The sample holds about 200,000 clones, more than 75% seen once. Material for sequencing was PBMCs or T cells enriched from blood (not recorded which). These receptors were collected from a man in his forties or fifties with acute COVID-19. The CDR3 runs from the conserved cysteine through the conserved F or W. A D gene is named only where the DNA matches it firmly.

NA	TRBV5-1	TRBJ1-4	TGCGCCAGCAGCTTGGAGACGGGGAAAGAAAAACTGTTTTTT	CASSLETGKEKLFF
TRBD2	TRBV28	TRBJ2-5	TGTGCCAGCAGTTTACCCGGACTAGAGGAGACCCAGTACTTC	CASSLPGLEETQYF
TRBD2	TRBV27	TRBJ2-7	TGTGCCAGCAGTTTAGCGGGAGCTCACTACGAGCAGTACTTC	CASSLAGAHYEQYF
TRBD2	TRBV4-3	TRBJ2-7	TGCGCCAGCAGCCAGCGGACTAGCGGATCCTACGAGCAGTACTTC	CASSQRTSGSYEQYF
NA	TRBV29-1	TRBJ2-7	TGCAGCGTCCGACAGACGGGCAACGTCTGGGAGCAGTACTTC	CSVRQTGNVWEQYF
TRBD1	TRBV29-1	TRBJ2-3	TGCAGCGTTGCGACAGGGGTTGGGGATACGCAGTATTTT	CSVATGVGDTQYF
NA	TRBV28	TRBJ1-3	TGTGCCAGCCGAGCAGGAGGTGGAAACACCATATATTTT	CASRAGGGNTIYF
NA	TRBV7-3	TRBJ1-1	TGTGCCAGCAGCTTAACGTCAGGGGATGGAGCTGAAGCTTTCTTT	CASSLTSGDGAEAFF
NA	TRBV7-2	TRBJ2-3	TGTGCCAGCAGCTTCGGGGGTTCCTCAGATACGCAGTATTTT	CASSFGGSSDTQYF
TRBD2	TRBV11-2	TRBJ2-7	TGTGCCAGCCGAGGGGCGGGAGGTCCTTCCTACGAGCAGTACTTC	CASRGAGGPSYEQYF
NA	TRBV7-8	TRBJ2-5	TGTGCCAGCAGCCTAGGCGCCCTGGGGGGAGAGACCCAGTACTTC	CASSLGALGGETQYF
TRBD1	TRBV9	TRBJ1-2	TGTGCCAGCAGCGTAGCTGGGGCCGGGACAGGCCGTCTCTATGGCTACACCTTC	CASSVAGAGTGRLYGYTF
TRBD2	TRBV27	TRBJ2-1	TGTGCCACCTTCCAGTCGGGACTAACCATACAGAGCTCCTACAATGAGCAGTTCTTC	CATFQSGLTIQSSYNEQFF
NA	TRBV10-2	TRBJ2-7	TGCGCCAGCAATCCTGGGCACTACGAGCAGTACTTC	CASNPGHYEQYF
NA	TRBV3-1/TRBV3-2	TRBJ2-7	TGTGCCAGCAGCGCCCTGAATGAGGAGTACTTC	CASSALNEEYF
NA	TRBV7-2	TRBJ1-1	TGTGCCAGCAGCCGGCAGGGCAGAAACACTGAAGCTTTCTTT	CASSRQGRNTEAFF
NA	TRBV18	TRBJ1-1	TGTGCCAGCTCACAGTCCGGGAACACTGAAGCTTTCTTT	CASSQSGNTEAFF